This T cell receptor (beta chain) was identified in a study of blood T cell repertoires in COVID-19. Per the original data handling: Using reference gene primer amplification, nucleated cell counts were estimated. Measured with immunoSEQ multiplex PCR; TCRdb has only the in-frame clones, and not every one. The D gene and trimming were derived from the DNA, and the V and J assignments and clone size from that table. Seen here are about 73,000 clones, around four fifths observed once, and the top ten hold 2.5% to 3%. Germline loops: CDR1 SGHNT, CDR2 YENEEA. This CDR3 contains 19 residues. The ends lost 4 bases at V and 0 bases at J; junction bases unmatched: 11.

The V call is TRBV11-3, the J call TRBJ2-1; TRBD1 matches at 11 bases. Sequencing was done on a sample of peripheral blood. The sequence was collected from a man aged 80 or over with active or convalescent COVID-19. CDR3 DNA sequence: TGTGCCAGCAGCTCAGGACAGGGGGCCGCGGAGAACTCCTACAATGAGCAGTTCTTC. Amino acids: CASSSGQGAAENSYNEQFF.